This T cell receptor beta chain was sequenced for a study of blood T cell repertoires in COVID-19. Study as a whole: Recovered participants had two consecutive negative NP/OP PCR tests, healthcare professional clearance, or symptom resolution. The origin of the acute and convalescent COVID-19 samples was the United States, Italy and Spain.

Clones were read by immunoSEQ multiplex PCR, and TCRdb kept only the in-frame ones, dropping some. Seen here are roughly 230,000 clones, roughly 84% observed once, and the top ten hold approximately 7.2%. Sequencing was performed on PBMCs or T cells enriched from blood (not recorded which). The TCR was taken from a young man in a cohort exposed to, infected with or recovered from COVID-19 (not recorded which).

This CDR3 is CASSVRQGAGEKLFF. The CDR3 DNA sequence: TGCGCCAGCAGCGTGCGACAGGGGGCCGGTGAAAAACTGTTTTTT. The V call is TRBV5-1, the J call TRBJ1-4; TRBD1 aligns across 10 bases. Germline-derived CDR1 and CDR2 are SGHRS and YFSETQ. The CDR3 has 15 residues. J gave up 7 bases and V 4 bases, and 7 bases lay outside the gene matches.